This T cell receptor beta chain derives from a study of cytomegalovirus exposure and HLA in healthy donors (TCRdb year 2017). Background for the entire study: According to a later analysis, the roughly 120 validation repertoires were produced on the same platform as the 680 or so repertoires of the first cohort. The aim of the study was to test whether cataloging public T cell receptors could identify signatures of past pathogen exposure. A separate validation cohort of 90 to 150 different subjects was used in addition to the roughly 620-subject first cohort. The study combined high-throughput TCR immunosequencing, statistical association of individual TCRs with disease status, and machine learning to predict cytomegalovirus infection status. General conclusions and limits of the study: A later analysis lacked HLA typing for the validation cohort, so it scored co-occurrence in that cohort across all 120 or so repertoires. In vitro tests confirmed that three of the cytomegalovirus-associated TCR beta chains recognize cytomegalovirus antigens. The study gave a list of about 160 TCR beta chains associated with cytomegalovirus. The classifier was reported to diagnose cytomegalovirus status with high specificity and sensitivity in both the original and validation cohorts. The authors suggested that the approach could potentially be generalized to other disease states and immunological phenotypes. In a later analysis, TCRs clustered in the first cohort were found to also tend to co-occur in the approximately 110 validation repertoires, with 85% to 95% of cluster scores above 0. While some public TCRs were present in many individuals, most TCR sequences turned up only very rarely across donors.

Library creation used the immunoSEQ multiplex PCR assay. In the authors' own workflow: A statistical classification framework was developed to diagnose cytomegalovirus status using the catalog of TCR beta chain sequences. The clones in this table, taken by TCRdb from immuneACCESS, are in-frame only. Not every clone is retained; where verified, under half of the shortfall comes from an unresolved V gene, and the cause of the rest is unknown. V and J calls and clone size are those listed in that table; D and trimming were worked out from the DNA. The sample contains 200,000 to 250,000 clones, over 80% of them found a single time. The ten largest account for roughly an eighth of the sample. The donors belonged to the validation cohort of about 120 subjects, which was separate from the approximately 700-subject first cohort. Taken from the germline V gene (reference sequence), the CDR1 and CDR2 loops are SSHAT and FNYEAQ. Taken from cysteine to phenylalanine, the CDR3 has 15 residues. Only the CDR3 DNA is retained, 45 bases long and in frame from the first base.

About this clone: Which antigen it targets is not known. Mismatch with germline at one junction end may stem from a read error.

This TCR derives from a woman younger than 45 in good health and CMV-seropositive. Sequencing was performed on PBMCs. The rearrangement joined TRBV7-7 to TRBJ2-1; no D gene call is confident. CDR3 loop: CASSPDASSYNEQFF. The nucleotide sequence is TGTGCTAGCAGCCCGGACGCAAGCTCCTACAATGAGCAGTTCTTC. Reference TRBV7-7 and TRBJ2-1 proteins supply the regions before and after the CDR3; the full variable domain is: GAGVSQSPRYKVTKRGQDVTLRCDPISSHATLYWYQQALGQGPEFLTYFNYEAQPDKSGLPSDRFSAERPEGSISTLTIQRTEQRDSAMYRCASSPDASSYNEQFFGPGTRLTVL.